Presented here are 14 T cell receptor beta chains from one specimen sequenced in a study of blood T cell repertoires in COVID-19. Produced via immunoSEQ multiplex PCR; TCRdb's table is partial and in-frame only. The sample includes thousands of clones, around 79% of them seen just once. The specimen was peripheral blood. The receptors come from a human donor in a cohort sampled during active COVID-19.

The J gene is TRBJ1-5, the V gene TRBV27, with D possibly matching TRBD1 (6 bases). The germline CDR1 and CDR2 sequences are MNHEY and SMNVEV (reference sequence). Trimming stripped 3 bases from V and 0 bases from J, with 9 bases between. The CDR3 runs to 15 residues. CDR3 sequence (DNA): TGTGCCAGCAGTTTGGTGGGGGCTAGCAATCAGCCCCAGCATTTT. The encoded protein is CASSLVGASNQPQHF.

This sequence joins TRBV5-6 and TRBJ1-1; D may be TRBD1 (5 bases). This CDR3 is built from 14 residues. The V end was cut by 6 bases, the J end by 6 bases, with 18 bases between. Germline loops: CDR1 SGHDT, CDR2 YYEEEE. The CDR3 region is CASTVGQSRAEAFF. Written as DNA, the CDR3 is TGTGCCAGCACCGTAGGACAATCTCGGGCTGAAGCTTTCTTT.

The rearrangement uses TRBV27 and TRBJ2-5, with unresolved D. V gave up 8 bases and J gave up 5 bases, with 15 bases separating them. Germline V lookup: CDR1 MNHEY, CDR2 SMNVEV (reference sequence). This CDR3 has 13 amino acids. The CDR3 reads CASARWVGETQYF. The CDR3 DNA is TGTGCCAGCGCAAGATGGGTCGGGGAGACCCAGTACTTC.

V is TRBV13 and J is TRBJ2-7; TRBD2 might be the D (5 bases). CDR1 and CDR2 from the germline V gene are PRHDT and FYEKMQ (reference sequence). Trimming took off 4 bases at V and 6 bases at J, with 16 bases between the two ends. The CDR3 covers 14 residues. The DNA for the CDR3 is TGTGCCAGCAGCTCCCCCGGACCCCGGGGCGAGCAGTACTTC. Residues: CASSSPGPRGEQYF.

The chain has TRBV20-1 and TRBJ2-2; D ambiguous. The germline CDR1 and CDR2 sequences are DFQATT and SNEGSKA (reference sequence). The V end was cut by 5 bases, the J end by 7 bases, with 8 bases between. The CDR3 consists of 11 residues. The DNA for the CDR3 is TGCAGTGCTCATTTCGGCGGGGAGCTGTTTTTT. This codes for CSAHFGGELFF.

The rearrangement joins TRBV20-1 to TRBJ2-7; D perhaps matches TRBD2 (6 bases). V gave up 3 bases and J gave up 2 bases, with 14 bases separating them. CDR3 size: 14 residues. The V gene's germline CDR1 is DFQATT and CDR2 SNEGSKA (reference sequence). CDR3 sequence (DNA): TGCAGTGCTAGTATCGCTAGCGAGACCTACGAGCAGTACTTC. This translates into CSASIASETYEQYF.

This clone has a single count. The V and J genes are TRBV6-2 or TRBV6-3 and TRBJ1-1; 7 positions match TRBD1. The J segment lost 10 bases and the V segment lost 4 bases, leaving 12 bases of the junction unmatched. CDR1 is MNHEY, CDR2 SVGEGT, per germline. CDR3 size: 14 residues. The CDR3 protein is CASSSQGSWLSAFF. The CDR3 coding sequence is TGTGCCAGCAGTTCACAGGGGAGTTGGCTTTCAGCTTTCTTT.

The rearrangement uses TRBV21-1 and TRBJ1-2; TRBD1, the D gene given by the table, was not confirmed from the DNA. TRBV21-1 is reported as a pseudogene. CDR3 length: 12 amino acids. The CDR3 sequence is CASSKDSYGYTF. The CDR3 nucleotides read TGTGCCAGCAGCAAAGACAGCTATGGCTACACCTTC.

This clone was detected only once. The V gene is TRBV9, the J gene TRBJ1-5; 7 bases fit TRBD1. Trimming cost V 3 bases and J 6 bases; bases outside gene matches: 9. Germline CDR1 and CDR2: SGDLS and YYNGEE. There are 15 residues in the CDR3. CDR3 amino acids: CASSENTGAGQPQHF. CDR3 bases: TGTGCCAGCAGCGAGAACACAGGGGCCGGTCAGCCCCAGCATTTT. Drawing the rest from reference TRBV9 and TRBJ1-5, the complete variable domain is DSGVTQTPKHLITATGQRVTLRCSPRSGDLSVYWYQQSLDQGLQFLIQYYNGEERAKGNILERFSAQQFPDLHSELNLSSLELGDSALYFCASSENTGAGQPQHFGDGTRLSIL.

The V gene is TRBV7-8, the J gene TRBJ1-1; D call uncertain. Germline V gives CDR1 SGHVS, CDR2 FQNEAQ. The germline V and J ends were trimmed by 3 bases and 7 bases, with 18 bases remaining between them. This CDR3 is 15 amino acids long. The DNA of the CDR3 is TGTGCCAGCAGCTTCACGAGTAGCGGGCGGAGTGAAGCTTTCTTT. It specifies CASSFTSSGRSEAFF.

The gene calls are TRBV14 and TRBJ2-2, with TRBD2 identical over 9 bases. With V trimmed by 0 bases and J by 7 bases, 9 bases remained unmatched. Germline V CDR1 and CDR2: SGHDN, FVKESK. CDR3 length equals 17 residues. CDR3 loop: CASSQDAAGGPGGELFF. DNA of the CDR3: TGTGCCAGCAGCCAAGATGCGGCGGGAGGGCCTGGCGGGGAGCTGTTTTTT.

By sample share, this clone is large (0.1 to 1%). The chain recombines TRBV7-9 with TRBJ1-4; 12 nucleotides line up with TRBD1. The CDR3 has 15 residues. Trimming took 3 bases from V and 8 from J; bases not matched to a gene: 4. Germline assignment: CDR1 SEHNR and CDR2 FQNEAQ (reference sequence). The CDR3 bases are TGTGCCAGCAGCTTTTGGGACAGGGGGCACGAAAAACTGTTTTTT. Its protein is CASSFWDRGHEKLFF.

Here the CDR3 DNA reads TGTGCCAGCTCACCTCCCCGGGACGGGGGTGAGCAGTTCTTC. The encoded protein is CASSPPRDGGEQFF. The V call is TRBV18, the J call TRBJ2-1; possibly TRBD2 for D (6 bases). The V and J ends lost 3 bases and 9 bases respectively, with 15 bases between them. Germline V lookup: CDR1 KGHSH, CDR2 LQKENI. The CDR3 length is 14 residues.

By sample fraction, this clone is medium-sized. V gene TRBV2 combines with J gene TRBJ2-4; tentatively, D is TRBD2 (7 bases). The CDR3 consists of 16 residues. Germline-derived CDR1 and CDR2 are SNHLY and FYNNEI. V lost 7 bases to trimming and J lost 0 bases, with 16 bases between them. The CDR3 DNA reads TGTGCCAGCAACGGCGGAGGGGGGGAAGCCAAAAACATTCAGTACTTC. Protein sequence: CASNGGGGEAKNIQYF.